This T cell receptor (beta chain) was identified in a study of control samples from healthy donors and cancer patients. Generated by immunoSEQ multiplex PCR, the TCRdb table keeps only in-frame clones and is missing some. Here the sample spans about 110,000 clones, 80% to 90% being singletons. In germline, CDR1 is SGHRS, CDR2 YFSETQ. CDR3 length: 15 residues. V was clipped by 0 bases and J by 5 bases; unmatched bases: 4. Sequenced: blood. This clonotype was obtained from a woman between 45 and 65 years old in good health. The rearrangement joins TRBV5-1 to TRBJ2-5, with 10 bases aligning to TRBD1. CDR3 protein: CASSLGTGGEETQYF. The CDR3 nucleotides read TGCGCCAGCAGCTTGGGGACAGGGGGAGAGGAGACCCAGTACTTC. Combining the CDR3 with reference TRBV5-1 and TRBJ2-5 gives the whole variable domain KAGVTQTPRYLIKTRGQQVTLSCSPISGHRSVSWYQQTPGQGLQFLFEYFSETQRNKGNFPGRFSGRQFSNSRSEMNVSTLELGDSALYLCASSLGTGGEETQYFGPGTRLLVL.